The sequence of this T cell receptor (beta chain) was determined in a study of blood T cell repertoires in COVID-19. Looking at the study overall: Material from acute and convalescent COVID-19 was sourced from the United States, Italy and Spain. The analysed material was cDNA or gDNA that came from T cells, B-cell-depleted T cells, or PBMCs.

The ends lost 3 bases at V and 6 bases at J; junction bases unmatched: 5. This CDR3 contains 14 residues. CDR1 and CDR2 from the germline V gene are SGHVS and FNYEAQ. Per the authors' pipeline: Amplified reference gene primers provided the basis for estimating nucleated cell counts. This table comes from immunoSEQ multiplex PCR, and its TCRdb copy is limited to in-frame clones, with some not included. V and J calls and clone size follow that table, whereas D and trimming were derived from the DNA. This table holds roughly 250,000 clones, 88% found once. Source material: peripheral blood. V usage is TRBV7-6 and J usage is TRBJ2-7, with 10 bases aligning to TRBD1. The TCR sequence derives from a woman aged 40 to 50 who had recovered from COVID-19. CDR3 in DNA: TGTGCCAGCAGCTTGGGAGACAGGGGGCCCGAGCAGTACTTC. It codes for CASSLGDRGPEQYF.